Given below is one T cell receptor beta chain in context. Its antigen is not identified. This sample was included in a study of cytomegalovirus exposure and HLA in healthy donors. On the study more broadly: Around 200 million T cells yielded roughly 100 million unique TCR beta sequences, as an earlier analysis found. Study results and caveats: Indistinguishable V segments such as TRBV6-2 and TRBV6-3 were excluded. Cytomegalovirus association was listed for 170 or so TCR beta chains.

Per the germline V gene, CDR1 is SQVTM and CDR2 is ANQGSEA. The CDR3 runs to 11 residues. The ends were cut back, 4 bases at V and 5 bases at J, with 6 bases in the middle. The study ran its PCR with 60 Vbeta and 13 Jbeta primers. Original analysis: Some 11 million of the 60 million to 90 million unique TCR beta chains counted in a later analysis were shared. The repertoire was sequenced with immunoSEQ multiplex PCR; TCRdb's copy has only in-frame clones and lacks some. V, J and clone size were drawn from that table, and D and trimming were deduced from the DNA. This table has under 150,000 clones, approximately 85% appearing once.

The chain links TRBV29-1 to TRBJ2-1; D is perhaps TRBD1 (6 bases). The specimen sequenced was PBMCs. The sequence derives from a boy aged 5 to 17 in good health and CMV-seronegative. CDR3 bases: TGCAGCGTTGGGACAGACAATGAGCAGTTCTTC. The encoded protein is CSVGTDNEQFF.